The source of this T cell receptor beta chain is a study of blood T cell repertoires in COVID-19. With 0 bases removed from V and 0 bases from J, the gap between germline ends came to 6 bases. This CDR3 region has 15 residues. Germline V CDR1 and CDR2: SGHRS, YFSETQ. This clone has a handful of counts. Some clones are missing from TCRdb's copy, which holds only in-frame ones; the method was immunoSEQ multiplex PCR. This repertoire shows 200,000 to 300,000 clones, approximately 87% found once; its top ten account for 8.6%. The specimen sequenced was peripheral blood. This receptor was obtained from a human donor in a cohort sampled during active COVID-19. V and J are TRBV5-1 and TRBJ1-4; D is uncertain. The DNA for the CDR3 is TGCGCCAGCAGCTTGGGAGCATCAACTAATGAAAAACTGTTTTTT. This sequence encodes CASSLGASTNEKLFF. The variable domain in full, completed from reference TRBV5-1 and TRBJ1-4, reads KAGVTQTPRYLIKTRGQQVTLSCSPISGHRSVSWYQQTPGQGLQFLFEYFSETQRNKGNFPGRFSGRQFSNSRSEMNVSTLELGDSALYLCASSLGASTNEKLFFGSGTQLSVL.